This T cell receptor (beta chain) was profiled in a study of regulatory T cells in long-lasting Graves disease. The CDR3 length is 13 residues. Trimming removed 1 base from V and 8 bases from J, with 12 bases in between. Germline CDR1 reads SEHNR; CDR2 reads FQNEAQ (reference sequence). According to the study, TCR beta libraries were built with iRepertoire HTBI primers and CDR3-region Arm-PCR. TCRdb analysed the multiplex PCR reads with MiXCR anew, one entry per CDR3 protein. The sample comprises some 440,000 distinct CDR3 sequences, less than 25% of which are singletons, and less than 9% rests with the top ten. Time point noted: persistent/refractory GD, antithyroid drugs over 5 years with positive TRAb. RNA isolated from PBMCs was used to make the TCR library.

This material consisted of peripheral blood mononuclear cells (PBMCs), taken when the disease was refractory, from a patient treated with antithyroid drugs. This TCR was sampled from a female donor with Graves disease. The V call is TRBV7-9, the J call TRBJ2-7; D is unresolved. The CDR3, as DNA: TGTGCCAGCAGCTTAGGCCCTACGTCACAGCAGTACTTC. As protein: CASSLGPTSQQYF. The variable domain in full, with the rest retrieved from reference TRBV7-9 and TRBJ2-7, is DTGVSQNPRHKITKRGQNVTFRCDPISEHNRLYWYRQTLGQGPEFLTYFQNEAQLEKSRLLSDRFSAERPKGSFSTLEIQRTEQGDSAMYLCASSLGPTSQQYFGPGTRLTVT.